This TCR beta chain originates from a study of T cell responses to AZD1222 COVID-19 vaccine (dated by TCRdb to the early 2020s). Regarding the research as a whole: A total of 230 to 250 trial participants underwent TCR sequencing, of whom about 210 had received two doses of AZD1222 and about 25 had received two doses of the MenACWY control vaccine. Trial participants were enrolled by age into 18-55, 56-69 and 70-plus year subgroups, with about 150, 27 and 61 TCR-sequenced participants respectively. General findings and caveats noted by the study authors: The 56-69-year group was small, and its depth increase did not reach significance, likely because of low power. Only a handful of AZD1222 recipients were SARS-CoV-2 seropositive at baseline, limiting conclusions about previously exposed vaccinees. Most participants were white British and females outnumbered males, and the authors suggested that clonal diversity may have been underestimated. Reportedly, close to half of the unique spike-specific TCRs recognized epitopes lying outside the regions that are mutated in the B.1.351 and B.1.1.7 variants. Spike-specific TCR breadth and depth rose significantly after two AZD1222 doses compared with day 0 and with MenACWY recipients. No day 14 peak-response samples were available, so repertoires were characterized only after the peak T cell response. CD4 TCRs associated with the vaccine covered the entire spike protein, and the dominant responses were in regions 160-218 and 743-854.

The sample holds one count of this clone. This receptor's antigen is unknown. No qualities accompany the bases; no much larger clone lies one base away. The CDR3 regions of human TCRbeta chains were analyzed by immunosequencing. As for the original processing: Repertoire TCRs were checked for matches against a reference library of SARS-CoV-2-specific TCRs that had been generated using the MIRA antigen-specificity platform. Breadth meant the fraction of unique TCRs that were SARS-CoV-2-associated, whereas depth meant the fraction of total T cells that were SARS-CoV-2-associated. Each spike-specific TCR was assigned to its reactive spike region and to a CD4 or CD8 class using the MIRA data. Log10-transformed breadth and depth values were compared by one-way ANOVA with Sidak's multiple comparisons tests. TCRdb took this table from immuneACCESS and kept in-frame rearrangements with V and J called. Such tables lack part of the clones; where checked against another copy, unresolved V genes explain under half of the gap, and the rest is unexplained. V, J and clone size are taken as reported in that table, and D and trimming were inferred from the DNA itself. This sample is represented by roughly 100,000 clones; approximately 86% of them were singletons. Of the sample, more than 2.5% is held by the ten largest clones.

Reading the label with the study, this specimen's time point is: about 28 days (+/-7) after the second vaccine dose. The treatment or condition label of this sample denotes: meningococcal conjugate vaccine given as trial control. Vaccinee samples came from UK trials COV001 and COV002, including a single-blind randomized controlled phase 2/3 trial of AZD1222 (ChAdOx1 nCoV-19) in healthy adults. Trial participant PBMC samples were collected at day 0 and day 28 after the second dose for TCRbeta chain sequencing. The CDR3 contains 16 residues, cysteine and phenylalanine counted. Only the CDR3 portion is preserved as DNA: 48 bases, with reading frame beginning at the first base.

The source is an adult who received the MenACWY meningococcal vaccine as a control. The sequenced sample was peripheral blood, obtained 28 days after the second dose of the MenACWY control vaccine. The V gene is TRBV7-5 and the J gene is TRBJ1-6. TRBV7-5 is termed a pseudogene. The sequence in DNA is TGTGCCAGAAGCTTAGGTCCGGGACGGATTAATTCACCCCTCCACTTT. Translated, it reads CARSLGPGRINSPLHF.